Listed below are T cell receptor beta chains from one sample, sequenced in a study of cytomegalovirus exposure and HLA in healthy donors. Profiling relied on immunoSEQ multiplex PCR, and the TCRdb table lists in-frame clones only, not all of them. Here the sample spans 130,000 to 150,000 clones, roughly 80% being singletons. The specimen sequenced was PBMCs. Receptors were obtained from a male donor in good health and CMV-seronegative. Both conserved end residues are part of each CDR3. D genes are given only for firm matches. Size is stated for part of the rows, as once, few or many counts, or as a class when the clone is expanded.

v_call: TRBV7-9; j_call: TRBJ1-1; clone_size: .; d_call: .; cdr3_aa: CASSLNQGTEAFF; cdr3_nt: TGTGCCAGCAGCTTAAATCAGGGAACTGAAGCTTTCTTT
v_call: TRBV6-4; j_call: TRBJ2-7; clone_size: .; d_call: .; cdr3_aa: CASSEGPAGNEQYF; cdr3_nt: TGTGCCAGCAGTGAAGGACCGGCGGGGAACGAGCAGTACTTC
v_call: TRBV4-1; j_call: TRBJ2-7; clone_size: few; d_call: .; cdr3_aa: CASSQDATGLTYEQYF; cdr3_nt: TGCGCCAGCAGCCAAGATGCAACAGGGTTGACCTACGAGCAGTACTTC
v_call: TRBV28; j_call: TRBJ1-2; clone_size: .; d_call: .; cdr3_aa: CASRLGEEGYTF; cdr3_nt: TGTGCCAGCAGACTGGGGGAGGAAGGCTACACCTTC
v_call: TRBV7-9; j_call: TRBJ2-1; clone_size: .; d_call: TRBD1; cdr3_aa: CASSAPGTGAMHEQFF; cdr3_nt: TGTGCCAGCAGCGCTCCGGGGACAGGGGCTATGCATGAGCAGTTCTTC
v_call: TRBV19; j_call: TRBJ1-1; clone_size: .; d_call: .; cdr3_aa: CASSTTGNTEAFF; cdr3_nt: TGTGCCAGTAGTACGACAGGGAACACTGAAGCTTTCTTT
v_call: TRBV28; j_call: TRBJ2-1; clone_size: .; d_call: TRBD2; cdr3_aa: CASSLISGGLNEQFF; cdr3_nt: TGTGCCAGCAGTTTAATATCGGGAGGGCTGAATGAGCAGTTCTTC
v_call: TRBV27; j_call: TRBJ2-5; clone_size: .; d_call: .; cdr3_aa: CASSLLEETQYF; cdr3_nt: TGTGCCAGCAGTCTCCTCGAGGAGACCCAGTACTTC
v_call: TRBV7-3; j_call: TRBJ1-1; clone_size: .; d_call: .; cdr3_aa: CASSLTANTEAFF; cdr3_nt: TGTGCCAGCAGCTTAACGGCGAACACTGAAGCTTTCTTT
v_call: TRBV27; j_call: TRBJ1-5; clone_size: .; d_call: .; cdr3_aa: CASSRRDGQPQHF; cdr3_nt: TGTGCCAGCAGTCGGAGGGACGGTCAGCCCCAGCATTTT